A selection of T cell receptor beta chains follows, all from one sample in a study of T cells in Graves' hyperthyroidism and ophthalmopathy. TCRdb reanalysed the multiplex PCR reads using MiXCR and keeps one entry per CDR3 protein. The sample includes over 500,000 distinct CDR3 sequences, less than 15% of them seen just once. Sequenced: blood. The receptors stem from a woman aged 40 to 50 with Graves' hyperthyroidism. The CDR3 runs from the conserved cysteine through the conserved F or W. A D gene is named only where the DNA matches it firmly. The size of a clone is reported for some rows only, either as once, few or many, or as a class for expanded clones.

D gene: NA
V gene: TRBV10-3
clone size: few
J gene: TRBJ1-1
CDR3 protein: CAIRAEGEAFF
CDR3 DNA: TGTGCCATCAGAGCAGAGGGCGAAGCTTTCTTT

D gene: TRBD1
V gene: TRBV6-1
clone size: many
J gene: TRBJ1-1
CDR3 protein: CASSNLDRGTEAFF
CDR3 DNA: TGTGCCAGCAGTAACTTGGACAGGGGAACTGAAGCTTTCTTT

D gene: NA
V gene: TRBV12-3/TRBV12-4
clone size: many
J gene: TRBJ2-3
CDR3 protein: CASTWGSGADTQYF
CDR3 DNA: TGTGCCAGCACCTGGGGTAGTGGCGCAGATACGCAGTATTTT

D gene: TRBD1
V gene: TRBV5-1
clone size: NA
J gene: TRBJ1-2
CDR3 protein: CASSSGQAGGYTF
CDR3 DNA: TGCGCCAGCAGCTCAGGACAGGCCGGTGGCTACACCTTC

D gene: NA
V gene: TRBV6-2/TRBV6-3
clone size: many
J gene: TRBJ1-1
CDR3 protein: CASSSRENRNTEAFF
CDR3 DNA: TGTGCCAGCAGTTCCCGGGAAAACAGGAACACTGAAGCTTTCTTT

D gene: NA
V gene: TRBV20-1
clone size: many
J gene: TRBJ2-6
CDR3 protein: CSARAYPSGANVLTF
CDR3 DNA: TGCAGTGCTAGGGCTTACCCCTCTGGGGCCAACGTCCTGACTTTC

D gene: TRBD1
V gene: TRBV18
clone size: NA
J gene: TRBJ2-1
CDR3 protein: CASSSDRNNEQFF
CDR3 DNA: TGTGCCAGCTCATCGGACAGGAACAATGAGCAGTTCTTC

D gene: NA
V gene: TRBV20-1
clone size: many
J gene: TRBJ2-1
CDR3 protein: CSASHGGLYEQFF
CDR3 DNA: TGCAGTGCTAGTCACGGCGGTTTGTATGAGCAGTTCTTC

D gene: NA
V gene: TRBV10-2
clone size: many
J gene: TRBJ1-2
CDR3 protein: CASLRDDYGYTF
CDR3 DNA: TGCGCCAGCCTCAGGGATGACTATGGCTACACCTTC

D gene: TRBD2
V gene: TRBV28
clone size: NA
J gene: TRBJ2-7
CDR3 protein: CASSELAGASYEQYF
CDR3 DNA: TGTGCCAGCAGTGAACTAGCGGGCGCCTCCTACGAGCAGTACTTC

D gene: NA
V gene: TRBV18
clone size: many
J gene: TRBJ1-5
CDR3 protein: CASSHSNQPQHF
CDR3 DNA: TGTGCCAGCTCCCATAGCAATCAGCCCCAGCATTTT

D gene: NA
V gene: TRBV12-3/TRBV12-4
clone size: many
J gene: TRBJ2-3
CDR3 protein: CASSLSWGGTDTQYF
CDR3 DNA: TGTGCCAGCAGTTTATCATGGGGGGGCACAGATACGCAGTATTTT

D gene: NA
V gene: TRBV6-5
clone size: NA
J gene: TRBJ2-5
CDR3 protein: CASSYPERKETQYF
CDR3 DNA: TGTGCCAGCAGTTACCCCGAGCGGAAAGAGACCCAGTACTTC

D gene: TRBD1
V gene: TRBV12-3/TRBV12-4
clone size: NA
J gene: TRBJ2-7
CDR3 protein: CASSTGTGDFYEQYF
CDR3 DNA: TGTGCCAGCAGTACCGGGACAGGGGATTTCTACGAGCAGTACTTC

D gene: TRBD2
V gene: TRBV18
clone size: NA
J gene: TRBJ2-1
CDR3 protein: CASSRPSGNNEQFF
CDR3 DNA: TGTGCCAGCTCCCGCCCTAGCGGGAACAATGAGCAGTTCTTC

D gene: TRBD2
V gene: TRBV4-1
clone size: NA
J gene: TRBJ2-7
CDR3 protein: CASSGPGGSYEQYF
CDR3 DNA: TGCGCCAGCAGCGGGCCGGGAGGATCCTACGAGCAGTACTTC

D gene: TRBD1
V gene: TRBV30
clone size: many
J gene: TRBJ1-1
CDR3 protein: CAWSYGGTGITEAFF
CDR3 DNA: TGTGCCTGGAGTTACGGAGGGACAGGGATCACTGAAGCTTTCTTT

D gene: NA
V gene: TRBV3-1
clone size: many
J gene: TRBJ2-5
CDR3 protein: CASSQGWEQAVQETQYF
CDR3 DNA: TGTGCCAGCAGCCAAGGCTGGGAACAGGCGGTTCAAGAGACCCAGTACTTC

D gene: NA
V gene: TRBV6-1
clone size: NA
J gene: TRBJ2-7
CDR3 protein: CASSKGQARAYEQYF
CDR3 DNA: TGTGCCAGCTCTAAAGGACAAGCCCGGGCCTACGAGCAGTACTTC

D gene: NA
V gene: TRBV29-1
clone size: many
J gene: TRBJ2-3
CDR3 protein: CSVVRDQSTDTQYF
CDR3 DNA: TGCAGCGTGGTACGGGACCAAAGCACAGATACGCAGTATTTT

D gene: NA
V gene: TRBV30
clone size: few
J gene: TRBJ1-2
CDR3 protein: CAWRIKTGNYGYTF
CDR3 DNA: TGTGCCTGGAGGATTAAGACGGGGAACTATGGCTACACCTTC

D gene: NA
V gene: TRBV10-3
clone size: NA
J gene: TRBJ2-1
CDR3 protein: CAISSTGSPYNEQFF
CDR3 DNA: TGTGCCATCAGTTCTACAGGGTCCCCTTACAATGAGCAGTTCTTC